This T cell receptor (beta chain) is from a study of cytomegalovirus exposure and HLA in healthy donors. Germline lookup yields CDR1 LNHDA and CDR2 SQIVND (reference sequence). Between the trimmed V and J ends, which lost 8 bases and 1 base, there was a span of 11 bases. The CDR3 is made up of 13 amino acids. Vbeta (60) and Jbeta (13) primers were used in the PCR. The protocol was immunoSEQ multiplex PCR, while the TCRdb copy is restricted to in-frame clones and leaves out a portion. The table includes 55,000 to 80,000 clones, roughly 80% detected once. With regard to this clone: Antigen specificity is unknown.

Study-wide points: Specific recognition of CMV antigens was confirmed in vitro for a few chains (all CMV-associated). TCR beta sequences reportedly predicted the HLA-A and HLA-B alleles of most subjects accurately. In a later analysis, CMV-associated beta chains were mostly HLA-associated, it appeared.

The chain uses TRBV19 and TRBJ1-1; D may be TRBD1 (6 bases). The source is a woman in her 30s in good health and CMV-seronegative. Input material: PBMCs. CDR3 nucleotide sequence: TGTGCCAGTGAGACAGGAGCGAACACTGAAGCTTTCTTT. This codes for CASETGANTEAFF.